A single sample is the source of the 21 T cell receptor beta chains below, sequenced in a study of T cell repertoires in cytomegalovirus infection. TCRdb used MiXCR to reprocess the reads, holding one entry per CDR3 protein. The sample includes approximately 89,000 distinct CDR3 sequences, roughly a quarter of them seen just once. The antigens of these receptors remain unknown. The source material was CD8+ T cells from cultured PBMCs, sampled from culture after CMV antigen stimulation. These receptors came from a human donor in good health (CMV status not recorded). Some clones in this sample may be carry-over from other donors' samples.

The table lists this clonotype with a few counts. This chain connects TRBV5-1 to TRBJ1-1; a weak D match, TRBD1 (5 bases). Trimming cost V 1 base and J 0 bases, with 10 bases left between them. CDR3 length: 15 residues. Germline V gene data show CDR1 as SGHRS and CDR2 as YFSETQ. The CDR3 sequence: CASSLLGAVNTEAFF. CDR3 nucleotides: TGCGCCAGCAGCTTGTTAGGGGCGGTGAACACTGAAGCTTTCTTT.

V is TRBV20-1 and J is TRBJ1-3; 7 bases align to TRBD1. The CDR3 has 17 amino acids. CDR1 and CDR2 from the germline V gene are DFQATT and SNEGSKA (reference sequence). J was trimmed by 3 bases and V by 0 bases; bases with no gene match: 11. This CDR3 reads CSARDQGVRSVGNTIYF. The CDR3 DNA reads TGCAGTGCTAGAGATCAGGGGGTGCGTTCAGTTGGAAACACCATATATTTT.

The chain couples TRBV11-2 to TRBJ2-7; D may be TRBD1 or TRBD2 (5 bases each). Germline CDR1 reads SGHAT; CDR2 reads FQNNGV. There are 14 residues in the CDR3. V lost 5 bases to trimming and J lost 3 bases, with 14 bases between them. This CDR3 reads CASSPTGLIYEQYF. Written as DNA, the CDR3 is TGTGCCAGCAGCCCTACAGGACTCATCTACGAGCAGTACTTC.

V and J are TRBV7-9 and TRBJ2-5; no definite D call. V was shortened by 1 base and J by 4 bases, with 10 bases between the two germline ends. Germline CDR1 is SEHNR and CDR2 is FQNEAQ (reference sequence). CDR3 size: 14 residues. CDR3 sequence reads: CASSLEGLGETQYF. CDR3 coding DNA: TGTGCCAGCAGCTTAGAGGGCCTCGGAGAGACCCAGTACTTC.

This clonotype was seen at least ten times. The rearrangement links TRBV7-4 to TRBJ2-1; D could derive from TRBD1 or TRBD2 (5 bases each). The CDR3 sequence is 14 residues long. Germline lookup yields CDR1 SGHVT and CDR2 SQSDAQ. V was clipped by 8 bases and J by 2 bases, with 13 bases between them. DNA for the CDR3: TGTGCCAGCTCGACGGGGACCGCCTACAATGAGCAGTTCTTC. It translates to CASSTGTAYNEQFF.

The chain recombines TRBV19 with TRBJ1-1; the D is unclear. With 0 bases removed from V and 1 base from J, the gap between germline ends came to 21 bases. The CDR3 extends over 19 amino acids. CDR1 and CDR2 from the germline V gene are LNHDA and SQIVND (reference sequence). CDR3 coding DNA: TGTGCCAGTAGTATAGATCGGTCTCCCGACAAAGGTCCGAACACTGAAGCTTTCTTT. Protein sequence: CASSIDRSPDKGPNTEAFF.

The chain links TRBV6-6 to TRBJ2-1, with 10 bases matching TRBD2. The V and J ends lost 5 bases and 4 bases, in that order; junction bases with no gene match: 5. CDR3 length: 15 amino acids. The V gene's germline CDR1 is MNHNY and CDR2 SVGAGI (reference sequence). CDR3: CASSNLAGVYNEQFF. The CDR3 bases are TGTGCCAGCAGTAACCTAGCGGGAGTTTACAATGAGCAGTTCTTC.

Of note for this clonotype: Germline is not matched at one junction end, which may reflect a read error. The V call is TRBV28, the J call TRBJ1-1; D is unresolved. There are 14 residues in the CDR3. Germline assignment: CDR1 MDHEN and CDR2 SYDVKM. CDR3 residues: CANSSPRRNTEAFF. In nucleotides, the CDR3 is TGTGCCAACAGTTCCCCCAGGAGGAACACTGAAGCTTTCTTT.

V is TRBV30 and J is TRBJ2-7, with D possibly TRBD1 on 6 matching bases. The V end lost 2 bases, the J end lost 6 bases, and 17 bases lay between the germline ends. Germline V gene sequence: CDR1 GTSNPN, CDR2 SVGIG (reference sequence). The length of the CDR3 is 14 residues. CDR3 sequence: CAWSPVSGAGEQYF. The CDR3 nucleotides are TGTGCCTGGAGTCCCGTATCAGGGGCCGGCGAGCAGTACTTC.

The V call is TRBV12-3 or TRBV12-4, the J call TRBJ2-7; D is possibly TRBD1 or TRBD2 (6 bases each). Trimming shortened V by 2 bases and J by 4 bases, and 12 bases separated the two germline ends. This CDR3 region has 14 residues. The CDR3, as DNA: TGTGCCAGCAGTTTACAGGGGACTGTTTACGAGCAGTACTTC. The encoded protein is CASSLQGTVYEQYF.

In this sample, this clonotype turned up many times. V usage is TRBV19 and J usage is TRBJ1-5; D uncertain. The CDR3 is made up of 17 amino acids. Germline V gene sequence: CDR1 LNHDA, CDR2 SQIVND (reference sequence). The V end lost 5 bases, the J end lost 3 bases, and 20 bases lay between the germline ends. CDR3 nucleotides: TGTGCCAGTAGTCTCCCCTGGGCAGGCTTGGACAATCAGCCCCAGCATTTT. Protein product: CASSLPWAGLDNQPQHF.

V usage is TRBV7-7 and J usage is TRBJ2-5, with 7 bases identical to TRBD2. The trim removed 5 bases at V and 5 bases at J, leaving 11 bases unmatched. Germline loops: CDR1 SSHAT, CDR2 FNYEAQ (reference sequence). The CDR3 totals 15 residues. The CDR3 sequence is CASSQGLSEGETQYF. The CDR3 DNA is TGTGCCAGCAGCCAGGGACTAAGCGAGGGGGAGACCCAGTACTTC.

This clonotype was found many times. The gene calls are TRBV7-9 and TRBJ1-2; TRBD1 might be the D (5 bases). Deletions cut 4 bases from V and 8 bases from J, with 11 bases between. CDR1 is SEHNR, CDR2 FQNEAQ, per germline (reference sequence). The CDR3 length is 12 residues. This CDR3 reads CASSYQTDGYTF. CDR3 DNA: TGTGCCAGCAGCTACCAGACAGACGGCTACACCTTC.

This clonotype was counted many times. J is TRBJ2-7 and V is TRBV7-9, with unresolved D. The CDR3 extends over 14 amino acids. The germline gives CDR1 SEHNR, CDR2 FQNEAQ (reference sequence). Trimming removed 4 bases at V and 6 bases at J, with 16 bases between. CDR3 coding DNA: TGTGCCAGCAGCTCACCAGGAGTTACTGCCGAGCAGTACTTC. The encoded protein is CASSSPGVTAEQYF.

This clonotype was seen ten or more times. The rearrangement joins TRBV7-6 to TRBJ2-7; D not certain. The V gene lost 5 bases and the J gene lost 1 base, with 9 bases spanning the gap. The germline V gene encodes CDR1 SGHVS and CDR2 FNYEAQ. The length of the CDR3 is 13 residues. This CDR3 reads CASSIKGSYEQYF. Here the CDR3 DNA reads TGTGCCAGCAGCATTAAAGGTTCCTACGAGCAGTACTTC.

The chain uses TRBV7-6 and TRBJ2-7; TRBD1 matches 8 bases. Per the germline V gene, CDR1 is SGHVS and CDR2 is FNYEAQ. V was pared by 5 bases and J by 3 bases, with 15 bases of the junction left unmatched. CDR3 length: 17 residues. The CDR3 here is CASSPGQGSSQLYEQYF. In DNA form, the CDR3 reads TGTGCCAGCAGCCCAGGACAGGGTTCAAGCCAACTCTACGAGCAGTACTTC.

This sequence joins TRBV11-2 and TRBJ2-2; 7 bases map to TRBD1. Germline V gene data show CDR1 as SGHAT and CDR2 as FQNNGV. The CDR3 loop spans 16 amino acids. The junction had 6 bases not matched to a gene; V was cut back by 5 bases and J by 0 bases. The CDR3 loop is CASSLGTAPNTGELFF. In nucleotides, the CDR3 is TGTGCCAGCAGCCTAGGGACAGCCCCGAACACCGGGGAGCTGTTTTTT.

The CDR3 protein is CSVDLTSGNEQFF. Here the CDR3 DNA reads TGCAGCGTTGATTTGACGTCGGGCAATGAGCAGTTCTTC. This sequence joins TRBV29-1 and TRBJ2-1; D unresolved. Looked up from germline, CDR1 is SQVTM and CDR2 is ANQGSEA. With 3 bases removed from V and 6 bases from J, the gap between germline ends came to 12 bases. The CDR3 length is 13 residues.

There are many counts of this clonotype. This sequence joins TRBV4-1 and TRBJ2-2; 9 bases fit TRBD2. V lost 5 bases to trimming and J lost 4 bases; unmatched junction nucleotides: 5. Looked up from germline, CDR1 is MGHRA and CDR2 is YSYEKL. This CDR3 is built from 15 residues. DNA for the CDR3: TGCGCCAGCAGCTTAGCGGGAGTTACCACCGGGGAGCTGTTTTTT. Encoded protein: CASSLAGVTTGELFF.

To note about this clonotype: A read error may explain this, as a much larger clone is one base away. The gene calls are TRBV7-2 and TRBJ2-7; D not resolved. Germline V lookup: CDR1 SGHTA, CDR2 FQGNSA. With 8 bases removed from V and 1 base from J, the gap between germline ends came to 12 bases. The CDR3 consists of 13 residues. Written as DNA, the CDR3 is TGTGCCAGCCAGGCCTCTGCATCCTACGAGCAGTACTTC. It is translated as CASQASASYEQYF.

The chain joins TRBV29-1 to TRBJ2-7, with 7 bases that match TRBD1. The germline V gene has CDR1 SQVTM and CDR2 ANQGSEA. The CDR3 runs to 13 residues. The J segment lost 5 bases and the V segment lost 7 bases, leaving 11 bases of the junction unmatched. In DNA, the CDR3 is TGCAGCGCTCAAACAGGGGATCTCGACGAGCAGTACTTC. It specifies CSAQTGDLDEQYF.